This T cell receptor beta chain was found in a study of CXCR3-negative and CXCR3-positive naive CD8 T cells. Remarks on this clonotype: Its antigen is not identified.

UMI-labeled 5' RACE yielded the TRB cDNA libraries. Each CDR3 protein gets one entry in TCRdb, which reprocessed the 5' RACE reads and gives no DNA. Its clone listing holds 90,000 to 95,000 distinct CDR3 sequences. CDR1 is SGHDT, CDR2 YYEEEE, per germline. The CDR3 spans 17 residues. Triplicate sorting captured hundreds of thousands of cells each from every CD8+ T cell subset. Overall study findings and caveats: Both naive subsets, CXCR3-negative and CXCR3-positive, displayed similar TRBV-TRBJ usage, unlike memory cells.

The receptor was derived from a human donor in good health. Some clones in this sample may be carry-over from other donors' samples. Source material: naive CXCR3- CD8+ T cells from blood. Subset indicated: CD45RO-CCR7+CD27+CD95- naive CD8+ T cells lacking CXCR3 (TNR3-). The V gene is TRBV5-6, the J gene TRBJ2-7; TCRdb calls TRBD1, which cannot be checked without DNA. The CDR3 loop reads CASSLGAQGPTGYEQYF. The full variable domain, rest sourced from reference TRBV5-6 and TRBJ2-7, is DAGVTQSPTHLIKTRGQQVTLRCSPKSGHDTVSWYQQALGQGPQFIFQYYEEEERQRGNFPDRFSGHQFPNYSSELNVNALLLGDSALYLCASSLGAQGPTGYEQYFGPGTRLTVT.